The clone carrying this TCR beta chain was recorded a few times. The antigen remains unidentified. The data originate from a study of vaccination and CD4 T cells after COVID-19. The sample's treatment: approximately nine-day PBMC culture with coronavirus spike peptide pools or control peptides (ViraFEST assay). Scientists ran DNA taken from cultured CD4+ T cells through the Oncomine TCR Beta short-read assay for sequencing. Each CDR3 protein is one row after TCRdb ran MiXCR on the PCR reads. In the table there are about 4,500 distinct CDR3 sequences, 22% of which are singletons. Study-level points and caveats: Researchers report that 304 of 307 vaccine-specific clones in convalescent patients proved spike mono-reactive.

The CDR3 is made up of 14 amino acids. Germline assignment: CDR1 MDHEN and CDR2 SYDVKM. V lost 8 bases, J lost 1 base, and 12 bases lay in between. The source material was CD4+ T cells from blood, cultured in vitro, sampled after SARS-CoV-2 vaccination. The origin of this receptor is a human donor who had recovered from COVID-19. The chain joins TRBV28 to TRBJ1-5; tentative D call: TRBD1 (5 bases). The CDR3 loop reads CASSGGHSNQPQHF. Here the CDR3 DNA reads TGTGCCAGCTCCGGAGGACACAGCAATCAGCCCCAGCATTTT. The whole variable domain, remainder taken from reference TRBV28 and TRBJ1-5, is DVKVTQSSRYLVKRTGEKVFLECVQDMDHENMFWYRQDPGLGLRLIYFSYDVKMKEKGDIPEGYSVSREKKERFSLILESASTNQTSMYLCASSGGHSNQPQHFGDGTRLSIL.